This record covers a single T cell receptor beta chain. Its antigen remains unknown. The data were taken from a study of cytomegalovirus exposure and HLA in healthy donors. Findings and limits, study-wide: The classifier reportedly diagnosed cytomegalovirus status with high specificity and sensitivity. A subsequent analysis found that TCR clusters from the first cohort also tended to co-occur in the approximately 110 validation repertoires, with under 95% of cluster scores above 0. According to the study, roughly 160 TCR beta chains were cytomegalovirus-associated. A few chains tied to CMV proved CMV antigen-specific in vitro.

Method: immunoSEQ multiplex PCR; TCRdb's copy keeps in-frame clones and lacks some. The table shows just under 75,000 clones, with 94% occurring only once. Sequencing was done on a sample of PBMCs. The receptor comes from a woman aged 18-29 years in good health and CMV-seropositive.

CDR3 nucleotide sequence: TGTGCCAGCAGTGCAGGGGATATACGCAATCAGCCCCAGCATTTT. Amino acid sequence: CASSAGDIRNQPQHF. This chain links TRBV7-2 with TRBJ1-5, with D perhaps TRBD1 (6 bases). The V end lost 6 bases, the J end lost 2 bases, and 14 bases lay between the germline ends. This CDR3 is built from 15 residues. The germline V gene has CDR1 SGHTA and CDR2 FQGNSA.